A selection of T cell receptor beta chains follows, all from one sample in a study of T cell responses to AZD1222 COVID-19 vaccine. Using immunoSEQ multiplex PCR, the repertoire was profiled, and TCRdb retains in-frame clones only, with some absent. The table includes approximately 74,000 clones, roughly 80% detected once. This specimen was peripheral blood, taken on day 0 of AZD1222 vaccination. These TCRs come from an adult in good health. CDR3s include the opening cysteine and the closing phenylalanine or tryptophan. The D gene is left open where the match is weak. The size of a clone is reported for some rows only, either as once, few or many, or as a class for expanded clones.

cdr3_nt	cdr3_aa	clone_size	d_call	v_call	j_call
TGTGCCACCAGTGATTCTAGGCTTGGGGAGACCCAGTACTTC	CATSDSRLGETQYF	once	-	TRBV24-1	TRBJ2-5
TGTGCCACCAGTGAACAGGGCTATGAGCAGTTCTTC	CATSEQGYEQFF	-	-	TRBV24-1	TRBJ2-1
TGTGCCAGCAGCTCGGACTACCTAAACGAGCAGTACTTC	CASSSDYLNEQYF	-	-	TRBV12-3/TRBV12-4	TRBJ2-7
TGTGCCAGCAGCCTTACGGCCTACGAGCAGTACTTC	CASSLTAYEQYF	-	-	TRBV3-1/TRBV3-2	TRBJ2-7
TGTGCCAGCAGTGGACTAGCGGGAGGGCCTAGGACCGGGGAGCTGTTTTTT	CASSGLAGGPRTGELFF	-	TRBD2	TRBV6-7	TRBJ2-2
TGTGCCAGCAGTAGAGGAGATACGCAGTATTTT	CASSRGDTQYF	-	-	TRBV9	TRBJ2-3
TGTGCCAGTAGTCAGTCTAGCGGGTTGTCGAGACTTGACAATGAGCAGTTCTTC	CASSQSSGLSRLDNEQFF	-	TRBD2	TRBV19	TRBJ2-1
TGTGCCAGCAGCCAAGATCTAGGGGACACTGAAGCTTTCTTT	CASSQDLGDTEAFF	-	-	TRBV3-1/TRBV3-2	TRBJ1-1
TGTGCCTGGAGAACCCTCCTGGGCCCTACCTGGGCTCCCCTCCACTTT	CAWRTLLGPTWAPLHF	-	-	TRBV30	TRBJ1-6
TGCGCCAGCAGCCAAGACAGAGCCTCTGGAAACACCATATATTTT	CASSQDRASGNTIYF	-	-	TRBV4-1	TRBJ1-3
TGTGCCAGCAGTACGGTAGGCGGCTACACCTTC	CASSTVGGYTF	-	-	TRBV12-3/TRBV12-4	TRBJ1-2
TGTGCCAGCAGTGAAATGGGACTAGCGGGGGACGAGCAGTACTTC	CASSEMGLAGDEQYF	once	TRBD2	TRBV7-8	TRBJ2-7